Each of the 26 T cell receptor beta chains below was sequenced from the same sample in a study of OX40 agonist ivuxolimab in advanced cancers. This table comes from immunoSEQ multiplex PCR, and its TCRdb copy is limited to in-frame clones, with some not included. The table lists under 80,000 clones, 88% of them singletons, with 3.5% to 5% in the top ten. Sample: CD4+ or CD8+ T cells sorted from blood, taken in a trial of the OX40 agonist ivuxolimab. The source of these receptors is an adult with an advanced solid tumor such as melanoma, head and neck, liver or kidney cancer.

V gene TRBV7-9 combines with J gene TRBJ2-1; TRBD2 matches 10 bases. Trimming removed 5 bases from V and 5 bases from J; junction bases left unmatched: 9. Germline lookup yields CDR1 SEHNR and CDR2 FQNEAQ (reference sequence). This CDR3 contains 16 residues. Here the CDR3 reads CASSPNLAGVDNEQFF. DNA for the CDR3: TGTGCCAGCAGCCCAAATCTAGCGGGAGTAGACAATGAGCAGTTCTTC.

J is TRBJ1-1 and V is TRBV5-1; 12 bases align to TRBD1. The V gene end was trimmed by 4 bases and the J gene end by 5 bases; junction bases not matched to a gene: 6. This CDR3 region has 15 residues. From germline, CDR1 is SGHRS and CDR2 YFSETQ. CDR3 amino acids: CASSGGTGGETEAFF. The CDR3 DNA reads as TGCGCCAGCAGCGGCGGGACAGGGGGCGAAACTGAAGCTTTCTTT.

The rearrangement links TRBV30 to TRBJ2-7; D not certain. This CDR3 has 14 amino acids. V was cut by 3 bases and J by 6 bases, with 18 bases left in between. CDR1 and CDR2 (germline): GTSNPN, SVGIG (reference sequence). CDR3 sequence: CAWRVTHNMGEQYF. The CDR3 nucleotides read TGTGCCTGGAGAGTGACGCACAATATGGGCGAGCAGTACTTC. The full variable domain, in which reference TRBV30 and TRBJ2-7 provide the parts outside the CDR3, is SQTIHQWPATLVQPVGSPLSLECTVEGTSNPNLYWYRQAAGRGLQLLFYSVGIGQISSEVPQNLSASRPQDRQFILSSKKLLLSDSGFYLCAWRVTHNMGEQYFGPGTRLTVT.

V is TRBV10-3 and J is TRBJ2-7; D is uncertain. The CDR3 is 14 residues long. Trimming pared 2 bases from V and 6 bases from J, leaving 14 bases between. Looked up from germline, CDR1 is ENHRY and CDR2 is SYGVKD. In nucleotides, the CDR3 is TGTGCCATCAGTGAGAAGGCTATGCCTCTCGAGCAGTACTTC. This translates into CAISEKAMPLEQYF.

The chain combines TRBV2 with TRBJ1-1, with D unclear. Trimming left V 3 bases short and J 3 bases short, with 11 bases between. This CDR3 spans 14 amino acids. Germline V gene lookup returns CDR1 SNHLY and CDR2 FYNNEI. The DNA for the CDR3 is TGTGCCAGCAGTGATGGGTATTCGGACACTGAAGCTTTCTTT. Residues: CASSDGYSDTEAFF.

V usage is TRBV18 and J usage is TRBJ2-7; D tentatively reads TRBD1 or TRBD2 (5 bases each). CDR1 is KGHSH, CDR2 LQKENI, per germline. V shed 6 bases and J shed 2 bases, with 11 bases lying between them. This CDR3 contains 13 residues. CDR3 sequence (DNA): TGTGCCAGCTCCCCCGGGGCCGCCTACGAGCAGTACTTC. It encodes CASSPGAAYEQYF.

The genes are TRBV6-1 and TRBJ2-7; 7 nucleotides align to TRBD1. From germline, CDR1 is MNHNS and CDR2 SASEGT. This CDR3 is 14 amino acids long. Trimming at V came to 7 bases and at J to 3 bases, leaving 9 bases not matched to a gene. CDR3 in DNA: TGTGCCAGCACCTCGGGACAGATCTACTACGAGCAGTACTTC. Translating it yields CASTSGQIYYEQYF.

The chain employs TRBV5-5 and TRBJ2-4; TRBD1 agrees at 8 bases. Germline V CDR1 and CDR2: SGHKS, YYEKEE (reference sequence). The CDR3 is 15 residues long. The junction had 10 bases not matched to a gene; V was cut back by 2 bases and J by 9 bases. CDR3 coding DNA: TGTGCCAGCAGCTTAGGGACAGGCCACCGAGTCATTCAGTACTTC. Its translation: CASSLGTGHRVIQYF.

The V gene is TRBV11-3, the J gene TRBJ1-2, with D unclear. V lost 4 bases to trimming and J lost 3 bases, with 9 bases between them. Germline values: CDR1 SGHNT, CDR2 YENEEA. The CDR3 sequence is 13 residues long. DNA for the CDR3: TGTGCCAGCAGCTCTGGGTCCTACTATGGCTACACCTTC. Its translation is CASSSGSYYGYTF.

The chain carries TRBV7-9 and TRBJ1-1; no clear D. Germline CDR1 SEHNR, CDR2 FQNEAQ (reference sequence). This CDR3 has 13 residues. Trimming removed 2 bases from V and 2 bases from J, with 6 bases in between. The CDR3: CASSLSVNTEAFF. In DNA, the CDR3 is TGTGCCAGCAGCTTATCGGTTAACACTGAAGCTTTCTTT.

This rearrangement joins TRBV5-1 to TRBJ2-1; 11 nucleotides align to TRBD2. Looked up from germline, CDR1 is SGHRS and CDR2 is YFSETQ. With V trimmed by 4 bases and J by 5 bases, 5 bases remained unmatched. The CDR3 has 15 amino acids. The CDR3 DNA reads as TGCGCCAGCAGCCCCGGGACTAGCGGAAACAATGAGCAGTTCTTC. It yields the protein CASSPGTSGNNEQFF. Together with reference TRBV5-1 and TRBJ2-1, the CDR3 gives the full variable domain: KAGVTQTPRYLIKTRGQQVTLSCSPISGHRSVSWYQQTPGQGLQFLFEYFSETQRNKGNFPGRFSGRQFSNSRSEMNVSTLELGDSALYLCASSPGTSGNNEQFFGPGTRLTVL.

With regard to this clone: The identical CDR3 is also encoded by other nucleotide sequences in the sample. This chain links TRBV2 with TRBJ1-5; no reliable D call. This CDR3 has 12 residues. The germline V gene encodes CDR1 SNHLY and CDR2 FYNNEI. V dropped 6 bases and J dropped 2 bases, with 5 bases sitting between them. The CDR3 coding sequence is TGTGCCAGCAGCGGAGGCAATCAGCCCCAGCATTTT. Translated: CASSGGNQPQHF. The variable domain in full, with the rest retrieved from reference TRBV2 and TRBJ1-5, is EPEVTQTPSHQVTQMGQEVILRCVPISNHLYFYWYRQILGQKVEFLVSFYNNEISEKSEIFDDQFSVERPDGSNFTLKIRSTKLEDSAMYFCASSGGNQPQHFGDGTRLSIL.

The count of this clone is one. This chain joins TRBV5-4 and TRBJ1-1, with TRBD1 identical over 7 bases. This CDR3 is built from 17 residues. Germline V gene sequence: CDR1 SGHNT, CDR2 YYREEE (reference sequence). V shed 4 bases and J 1 base; nucleotides not matched to a gene: 13. For the CDR3, the DNA is TGTGCCAGCAGCCCAGGGGCAGGGGGATACCGGAACACTGAAGCTTTCTTT. Translation gives CASSPGAGGYRNTEAFF.

This clone appeared once. The V gene is TRBV5-1, the J gene TRBJ2-5; D may be TRBD2 (5 bases). CDR1 is SGHRS, CDR2 YFSETQ, per germline. With 10 bases removed from V and 5 bases from J, the gap between germline ends came to 15 bases. This CDR3 has 12 residues. The CDR3 here is CAFSAASETQYF. The CDR3 DNA sequence: TGCGCCTTCTCAGCGGCATCCGAGACCCAGTACTTC.

The chain uses TRBV5-1 and TRBJ1-2; D call uncertain. V shed 4 bases and J shed 4 bases, with 20 bases lying between them. Germline CDR1 is SGHRS and CDR2 is YFSETQ. This CDR3 contains 16 residues. CDR3 sequence: CASSDPTAHGGYGYTF. The DNA for the CDR3 is TGCGCCAGCAGCGACCCGACCGCTCATGGCGGCTATGGCTACACCTTC. The variable domain in full, with the rest retrieved from reference TRBV5-1 and TRBJ1-2, is KAGVTQTPRYLIKTRGQQVTLSCSPISGHRSVSWYQQTPGQGLQFLFEYFSETQRNKGNFPGRFSGRQFSNSRSEMNVSTLELGDSALYLCASSDPTAHGGYGYTFGSGTRLTVV.

This chain links TRBV11-2 with TRBJ2-7, with 9 bases matching TRBD2. The V segment lost 4 bases and the J segment 3 bases; nucleotides outside the gene matches: 4. CDR3 size: 14 residues. Germline CDR1 and CDR2: SGHAT and FQNNGV. The CDR3 loop reads CASSSLAGVYEQYF. The DNA for the CDR3 is TGTGCCAGCAGCTCCTTAGCGGGAGTCTACGAGCAGTACTTC.

V usage is TRBV11-2 and J usage is TRBJ1-2, with no clear D. V lost 5 bases and J 2 bases, leaving 6 bases between the germline ends. The CDR3 is made up of 12 amino acids. CDR1 and CDR2 from the germline V gene are SGHAT and FQNNGV. CDR3: CASSRGNYGYTF. The CDR3, as DNA: TGTGCCAGCAGCCGTGGAAACTATGGCTACACCTTC. Based on the CDR3 plus reference TRBV11-2 and TRBJ1-2, the full variable domain is EAGVAQSPRYKIIEKRQSVAFWCNPISGHATLYWYQQILGQGPKLLIQFQNNGVVDDSQLPKDRFSAERLKGVDSTLKIQPAKLEDSAVYLCASSRGNYGYTFGSGTRLTVV.

This rearrangement joins TRBV25-1 to TRBJ2-1, with TRBD2 matching over 13 bases. With V trimmed by 4 bases and J by 7 bases, 4 bases remained unmatched. This CDR3 region has 15 residues. Germline CDR1 reads MGHDK; CDR2 reads SYGVNS. DNA of the CDR3: TGTGCCAGCAGTGGGGGGACTAGCGGGACAAATGAGCAGTTCTTC. It specifies CASSGGTSGTNEQFF.

The V and J genes are TRBV5-4 and TRBJ2-1; 10 bases line up with TRBD2. The CDR3 extends over 17 amino acids. The germline gives CDR1 SGHNT, CDR2 YYREEE (reference sequence). J gave up 3 bases and V 4 bases, and 10 bases lay outside the gene matches. The CDR3 protein is CASSPLTSGSNYNEQFF. CDR3 nucleotides: TGTGCCAGCAGCCCATTGACTAGCGGGTCTAACTACAATGAGCAGTTCTTC.

This chain links TRBV15 with TRBJ2-7; D may be TRBD1 (7 bases). V lost 1 base to trimming and J lost 3 bases, with 13 bases between them. This CDR3 is 15 amino acids long. The germline V gene encodes CDR1 LNHNV and CDR2 YYDKDF (reference sequence). CDR3 amino acids: CATSRVEGALYEQYF. The CDR3 bases are TGTGCCACCAGCAGAGTGGAGGGGGCCCTCTACGAGCAGTACTTC.

This chain connects TRBV5-1 to TRBJ2-3; TRBD2 matches at 10 bases. V was clipped by 1 base and J by 4 bases; unmatched bases: 9. CDR1 and CDR2 from the germline V gene are SGHRS and YFSETQ. The length of the CDR3 is 17 residues. CDR3 sequence reads: CASSLMGSGRSADTQYF. The CDR3 DNA sequence: TGCGCCAGCAGCTTGATGGGTAGCGGGAGGAGTGCAGATACGCAGTATTTT.

Here the CDR3 reads CASSPRTDGYTF. Here the CDR3 DNA reads TGTGCCAGCAGTCCGAGGACAGACGGCTACACCTTC. The gene calls are TRBV28 and TRBJ1-2, with D possibly TRBD1 on 6 matching bases. CDR3 size: 12 residues. Germline assignment: CDR1 MDHEN and CDR2 SYDVKM. V was cut by 5 bases and J by 8 bases, with 12 bases left in between.

The chain links TRBV10-2 to TRBJ1-1, with 9 bases that match TRBD1. The CDR3 loop spans 16 amino acids. Unmatched junction bases numbered 6, after V lost 0 bases and J lost 4 bases. Per germline, CDR1 WSHSY and CDR2 SAAADI. CDR3 nucleotides: TGCGCCAGCAGTGAGTCGGTTCGACAGGGGGGCACTGAAGCTTTCTTT. This sequence encodes CASSESVRQGGTEAFF.

This chain links TRBV2 with TRBJ1-4; unclear D gene. Germline V gives CDR1 SNHLY, CDR2 FYNNEI. The CDR3 covers 14 residues. Deletions cut 6 bases from V and 7 bases from J, with 15 bases between. The CDR3 protein is CASRLSREGEKLFF. The CDR3 DNA sequence: TGTGCCAGCAGACTCTCAAGAGAAGGTGAAAAACTGTTTTTT.

This clone was seen at least ten times. V usage is TRBV11-2 and J usage is TRBJ2-7, with D possibly being TRBD1 (7 bases). Germline CDR1 and CDR2: SGHAT and FQNNGV. The V and J ends lost 5 bases and 3 bases respectively, with 17 bases between them. The CDR3 length is 15 residues. The CDR3 nucleotides read TGTGCCAGCAGCCCCAGGGGGGAAGGGGTCTACGAGCAGTACTTC. This codes for CASSPRGEGVYEQYF. Combining the CDR3 with reference TRBV11-2 and TRBJ2-7 gives the whole variable domain EAGVAQSPRYKIIEKRQSVAFWCNPISGHATLYWYQQILGQGPKLLIQFQNNGVVDDSQLPKDRFSAERLKGVDSTLKIQPAKLEDSAVYLCASSPRGEGVYEQYFGPGTRLTVT.

This clone has only one observation. The chain recombines TRBV6-6 with TRBJ2-5; maybe TRBD2 (5 bases). The germline V gene has CDR1 MNHNY and CDR2 SVGAGI (reference sequence). This CDR3 is built from 10 residues. Deletions cut 8 bases from V and 5 bases from J, with 6 bases between. This chain's CDR3 is CASGGETQYF. DNA for the CDR3: TGTGCCAGCGGAGGCGAGACCCAGTACTTC.